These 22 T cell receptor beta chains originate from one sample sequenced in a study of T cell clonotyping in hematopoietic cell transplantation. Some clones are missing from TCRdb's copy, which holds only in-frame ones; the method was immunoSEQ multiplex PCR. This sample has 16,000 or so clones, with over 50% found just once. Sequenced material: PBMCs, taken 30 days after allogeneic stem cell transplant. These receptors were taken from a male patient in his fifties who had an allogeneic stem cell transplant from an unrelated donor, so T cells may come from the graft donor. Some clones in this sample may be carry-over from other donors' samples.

The CDR3 loop reads CSVEELPRDSRSSYEQYF. The DNA of the CDR3 is TGCAGCGTTGAAGAGCTACCCCGGGACTCCAGGAGCTCCTACGAGCAGTACTTC. The rearrangement joins TRBV29-1 to TRBJ2-7; D possibly corresponds to TRBD2 (6 bases). The CDR3 has 18 amino acids. Germline assignment: CDR1 SQVTM and CDR2 ANQGSEA. Trimming removed 0 bases from V and 0 bases from J, with 21 bases in between.

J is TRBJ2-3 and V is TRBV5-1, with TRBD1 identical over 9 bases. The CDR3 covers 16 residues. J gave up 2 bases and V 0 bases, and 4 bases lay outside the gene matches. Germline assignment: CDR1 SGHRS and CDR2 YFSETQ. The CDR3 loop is CASSLARTGDTDTQYF. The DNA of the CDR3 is TGCGCCAGCAGCTTGGCCAGGACAGGGGACACAGATACGCAGTATTTT.

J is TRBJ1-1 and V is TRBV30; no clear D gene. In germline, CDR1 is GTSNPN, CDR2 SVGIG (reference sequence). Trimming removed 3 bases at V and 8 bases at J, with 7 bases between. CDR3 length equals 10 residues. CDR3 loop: CAWRRVEAFF. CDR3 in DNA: TGTGCCTGGAGGAGAGTGGAAGCTTTCTTT. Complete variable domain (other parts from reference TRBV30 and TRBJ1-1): SQTIHQWPATLVQPVGSPLSLECTVEGTSNPNLYWYRQAAGRGLQLLFYSVGIGQISSEVPQNLSASRPQDRQFILSSKKLLLSDSGFYLCAWRRVEAFFGQGTRLTVV.

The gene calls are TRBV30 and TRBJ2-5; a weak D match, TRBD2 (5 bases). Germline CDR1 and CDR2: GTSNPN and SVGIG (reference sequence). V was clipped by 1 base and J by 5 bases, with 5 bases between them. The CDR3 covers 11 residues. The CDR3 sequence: CAWSAGETQYF. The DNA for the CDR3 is TGTGCCTGGAGTGCGGGGGAGACCCAGTACTTC.

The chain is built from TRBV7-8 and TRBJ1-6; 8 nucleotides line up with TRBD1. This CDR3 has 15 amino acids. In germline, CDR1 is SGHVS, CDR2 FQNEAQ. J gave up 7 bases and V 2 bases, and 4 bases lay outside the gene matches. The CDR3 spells CASSLPGQGNSPLHF. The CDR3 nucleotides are TGTGCCAGCAGCTTACCCGGACAGGGCAATTCACCCCTCCACTTT.

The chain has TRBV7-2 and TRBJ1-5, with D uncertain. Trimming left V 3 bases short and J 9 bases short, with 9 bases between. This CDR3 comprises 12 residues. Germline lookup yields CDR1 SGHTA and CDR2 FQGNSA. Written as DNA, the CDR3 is TGTGCCAGCAGCTTTATAAGTGGGCCCCAGCATTTT. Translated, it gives CASSFISGPQHF.

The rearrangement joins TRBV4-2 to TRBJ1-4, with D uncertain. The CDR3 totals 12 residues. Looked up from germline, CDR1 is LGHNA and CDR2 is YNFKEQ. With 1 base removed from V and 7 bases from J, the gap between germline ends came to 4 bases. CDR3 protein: CASSQGPEKLFF. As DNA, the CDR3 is TGTGCCAGCAGCCAAGGACCTGAAAAACTGTTTTTT.

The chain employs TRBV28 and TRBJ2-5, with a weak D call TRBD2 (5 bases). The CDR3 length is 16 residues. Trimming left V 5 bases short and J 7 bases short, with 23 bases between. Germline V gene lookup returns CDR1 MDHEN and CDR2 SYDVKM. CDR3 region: CASSPPSAGFLGTQYF. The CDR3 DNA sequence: TGTGCCAGCAGTCCACCAAGCGCGGGTTTCTTGGGGACCCAGTACTTC.

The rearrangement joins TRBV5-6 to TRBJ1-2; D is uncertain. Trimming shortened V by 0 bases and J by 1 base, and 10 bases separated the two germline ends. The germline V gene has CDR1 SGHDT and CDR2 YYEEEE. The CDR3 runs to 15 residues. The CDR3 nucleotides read TGTGCCAGCAGCTTGGGGGCAGGATTTAACTATGGCTACACCTTC. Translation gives CASSLGAGFNYGYTF.

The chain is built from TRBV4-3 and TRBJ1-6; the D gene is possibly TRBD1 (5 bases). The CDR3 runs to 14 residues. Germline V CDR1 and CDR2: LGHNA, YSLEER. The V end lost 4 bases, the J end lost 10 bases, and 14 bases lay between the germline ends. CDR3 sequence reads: CASSLVRGYSPLHF. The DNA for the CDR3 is TGCGCCAGCAGCCTCGTTCGGGGGTACTCACCCCTCCACTTT.

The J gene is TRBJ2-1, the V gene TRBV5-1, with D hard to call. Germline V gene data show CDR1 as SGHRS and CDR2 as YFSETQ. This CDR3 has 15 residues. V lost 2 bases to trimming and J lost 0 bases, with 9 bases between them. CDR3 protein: CASSLGPSSYNEQFF. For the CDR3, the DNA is TGCGCCAGCAGCTTAGGCCCCAGCTCCTACAATGAGCAGTTCTTC. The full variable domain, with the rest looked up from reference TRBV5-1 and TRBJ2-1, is KAGVTQTPRYLIKTRGQQVTLSCSPISGHRSVSWYQQTPGQGLQFLFEYFSETQRNKGNFPGRFSGRQFSNSRSEMNVSTLELGDSALYLCASSLGPSSYNEQFFGPGTRLTVL.

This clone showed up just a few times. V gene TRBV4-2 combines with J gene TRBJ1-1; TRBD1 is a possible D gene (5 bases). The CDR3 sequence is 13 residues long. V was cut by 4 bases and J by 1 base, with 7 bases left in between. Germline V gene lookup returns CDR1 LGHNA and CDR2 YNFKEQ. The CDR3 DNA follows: TGTGCCAGCAGCCCCGGACAGAACACTGAAGCTTTCTTT. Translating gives CASSPGQNTEAFF.

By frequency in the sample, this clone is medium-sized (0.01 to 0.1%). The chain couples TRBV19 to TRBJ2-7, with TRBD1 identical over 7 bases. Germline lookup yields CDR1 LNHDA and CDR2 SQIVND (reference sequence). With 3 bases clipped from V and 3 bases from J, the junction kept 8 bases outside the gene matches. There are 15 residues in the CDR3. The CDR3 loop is CASSMGSGGFYEQYF. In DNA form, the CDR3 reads TGTGCCAGTAGTATGGGGTCAGGGGGATTCTACGAGCAGTACTTC.

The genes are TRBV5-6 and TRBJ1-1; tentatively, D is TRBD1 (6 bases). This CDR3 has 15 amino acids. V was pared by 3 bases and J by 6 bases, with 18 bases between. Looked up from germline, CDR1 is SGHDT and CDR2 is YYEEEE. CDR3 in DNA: TGTGCCAGCAGCTCCATAACTATTACAGGGTCTGAAGCTTTCTTT. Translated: CASSSITITGSEAFF. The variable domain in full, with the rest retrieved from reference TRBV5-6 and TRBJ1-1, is DAGVTQSPTHLIKTRGQQVTLRCSPKSGHDTVSWYQQALGQGPQFIFQYYEEEERQRGNFPDRFSGHQFPNYSSELNVNALLLGDSALYLCASSSITITGSEAFFGQGTRLTVV.

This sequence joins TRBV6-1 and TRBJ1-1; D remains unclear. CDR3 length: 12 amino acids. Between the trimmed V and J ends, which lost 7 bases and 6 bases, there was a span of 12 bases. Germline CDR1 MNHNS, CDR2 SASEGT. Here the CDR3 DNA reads TGTGCCAGCAATAAAGGTGGACCTGAAGCTTTCTTT. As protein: CASNKGGPEAFF.

DNA for the CDR3: TGTGCCAGCAGTTTTACGTGGTTGAAGACTGGCACAGATACGCAGTATTTT. Encoded protein: CASSFTWLKTGTDTQYF. The gene calls are TRBV27 and TRBJ2-3; D gene unclear. The CDR3 runs to 17 residues. Germline V gives CDR1 MNHEY, CDR2 SMNVEV (reference sequence). V gave up 3 bases and J gave up 1 base, with 17 bases separating them.

CDR3 region: CSPDVPYEQYF. The CDR3, as DNA: TGCAGCCCCGATGTCCCCTACGAGCAGTACTTC. The genes are TRBV29-1 and TRBJ2-7; no reliable D call. CDR3 length: 11 residues. Deletions cut 8 bases from V and 2 bases from J, with 10 bases between. The germline gives CDR1 SQVTM, CDR2 ANQGSEA.

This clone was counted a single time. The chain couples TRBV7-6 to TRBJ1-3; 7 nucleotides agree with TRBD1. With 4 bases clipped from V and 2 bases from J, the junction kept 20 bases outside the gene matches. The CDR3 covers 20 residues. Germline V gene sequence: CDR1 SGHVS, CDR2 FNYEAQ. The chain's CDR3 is CASSSRGRGSAYGTGNTIYF. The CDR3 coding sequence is TGTGCCAGCAGCTCGCGCGGCAGGGGGTCTGCGTATGGGACTGGAAACACCATATATTTT. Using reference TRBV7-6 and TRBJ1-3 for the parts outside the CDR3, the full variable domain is GAGVSQSPRYKVTKRGQDVALRCDPISGHVSLYWYRQALGQGPEFLTYFNYEAQQDKSGLPNDRFSAERPEGSISTLTIQRTEQRDSAMYRCASSSRGRGSAYGTGNTIYFGEGSWLTVV.

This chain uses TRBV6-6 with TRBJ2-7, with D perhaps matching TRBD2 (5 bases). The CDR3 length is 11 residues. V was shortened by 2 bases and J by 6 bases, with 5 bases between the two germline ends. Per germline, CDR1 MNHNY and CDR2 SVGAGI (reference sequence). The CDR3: CASSYGSEQYF. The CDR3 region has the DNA TGTGCCAGCAGTTACGGGAGCGAGCAGTACTTC.

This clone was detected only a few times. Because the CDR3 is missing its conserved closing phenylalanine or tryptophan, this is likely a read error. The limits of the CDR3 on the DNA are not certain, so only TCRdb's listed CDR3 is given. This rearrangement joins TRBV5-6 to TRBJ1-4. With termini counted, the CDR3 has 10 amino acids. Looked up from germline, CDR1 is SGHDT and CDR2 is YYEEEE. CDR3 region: CASSFTQGPV.

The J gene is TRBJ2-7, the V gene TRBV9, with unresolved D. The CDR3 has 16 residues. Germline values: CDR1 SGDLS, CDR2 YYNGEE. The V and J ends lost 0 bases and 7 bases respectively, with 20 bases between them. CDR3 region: CASSVGVRVGFGEQYF. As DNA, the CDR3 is TGTGCCAGCAGCGTAGGAGTAAGGGTGGGGTTTGGGGAGCAGTACTTC.

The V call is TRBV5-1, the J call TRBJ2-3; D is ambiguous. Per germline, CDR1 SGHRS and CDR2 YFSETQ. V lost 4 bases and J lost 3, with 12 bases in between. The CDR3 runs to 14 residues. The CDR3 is CASSGRTRTDTQYF. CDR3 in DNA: TGCGCCAGCAGCGGCCGGACGAGGACAGATACGCAGTATTTT.